This passage covers 27 T cell receptor beta chains from one sample sequenced in a study of cytomegalovirus exposure and HLA in healthy donors. In the PCR, 60 Vbeta and 13 Jbeta primers were used. Profiling relied on immunoSEQ multiplex PCR, and the TCRdb table lists in-frame clones only, not all of them. The sample shows some 130,000 clones, and around 1.6% sits with its ten largest clones. Sequenced: PBMCs. The receptors were sampled from a man aged 18 to 29 in good health and CMV-seronegative.

The rearrangement links TRBV2 to TRBJ2-6, with D perhaps matching TRBD1 (7 bases). V was pared by 7 bases and J by 4 bases, with 14 bases between. Per germline, CDR1 SNHLY and CDR2 FYNNEI. The CDR3 consists of 15 residues. CDR3 amino acids: CASKKGAGGANVLTF. In nucleotides, the CDR3 is TGTGCCAGCAAAAAGGGGGCGGGAGGGGCCAACGTCCTGACTTTC.

This chain joins TRBV5-5 and TRBJ2-3, with D unresolved. V was clipped by 0 bases and J by 3 bases, with 5 bases between them. CDR3 length equals 13 residues. Germline CDR1 is SGHKS and CDR2 is YYEKEE (reference sequence). The CDR3 is CASSLELTDTQYF. CDR3 DNA: TGTGCCAGCAGCTTGGAGCTAACAGATACGCAGTATTTT.

The chain joins TRBV6-1 to TRBJ2-2; 8 positions agree with TRBD2. In germline, CDR1 is MNHNS, CDR2 SASEGT. The CDR3 is made up of 16 amino acids. J gave up 1 base and V 4 bases, and 5 bases lay outside the gene matches. The CDR3 bases are TGTGCCAGCAGTGGGCGGGAGGAAATGAACACCGGGGAGCTGTTTTTT. It specifies CASSGREEMNTGELFF.

The chain recombines TRBV28 with TRBJ2-7; perhaps TRBD1 as D (6 bases). Germline-derived CDR1 and CDR2 are MDHEN and SYDVKM. The CDR3 loop spans 13 amino acids. Trimming shortened V by 8 bases and J by 3 bases, and 14 bases separated the two germline ends. Written as DNA, the CDR3 is TGTGCCAGCGGACAGCCGGGCCGCTACGAGCAGTACTTC. Translating gives CASGQPGRYEQYF.

The chain recombines TRBV29-1 with TRBJ1-2, with D perhaps TRBD1 (5 bases). CDR1 SQVTM and CDR2 ANQGSEA come from the germline V gene. CDR3 size: 11 residues. The V end was cut by 0 bases, the J end by 8 bases, with 7 bases between. This CDR3 reads CSVEEQGGYTF. In DNA form, the CDR3 reads TGCAGCGTTGAAGAGCAGGGCGGCTACACCTTC.

CDR3 region: CAWSVWGTGANVLTF. CDR3 nucleotides: TGTGCCTGGAGTGTCTGGGGCACCGGGGCCAACGTCCTGACTTTC. The chain couples TRBV30 to TRBJ2-6, with D perhaps matching TRBD1 (5 bases). CDR1 GTSNPN and CDR2 SVGIG come from the germline V gene (reference sequence). This CDR3 contains 15 residues. The germline V and J ends were trimmed by 0 bases and 4 bases, with 10 bases remaining between them. Full variable domain (missing parts from reference TRBV30 and TRBJ2-6): SQTIHQWPATLVQPVGSPLSLECTVEGTSNPNLYWYRQAAGRGLQLLFYSVGIGQISSEVPQNLSASRPQDRQFILSSKKLLLSDSGFYLCAWSVWGTGANVLTFGAGSRLTVL.

V is TRBV29-1 and J is TRBJ2-1, with 8 nucleotides matching TRBD2. CDR3 length: 14 amino acids. Trimming cost V 3 bases and J 7 bases; bases outside gene matches: 8. Germline loops: CDR1 SQVTM, CDR2 ANQGSEA. CDR3 DNA sequence: TGCAGCGTTGATGGCGGGAGGAGTCATAATGAGCAGTTCTTC. The encoded protein is CSVDGGRSHNEQFF.

The CDR3 DNA sequence: TGTGCCAGCATCGGGGGGGAGACCCAGTACTTC. Protein: CASIGGETQYF. This sequence joins TRBV2 and TRBJ2-5; 7 bases map to TRBD2. Germline CDR1 is SNHLY and CDR2 is FYNNEI. V lost 7 bases and J lost 5; bases outside the gene matches: 1. The CDR3 is made up of 11 amino acids.

The rearrangement joins TRBV20-1 to TRBJ1-2; D ambiguous. The CDR3 is made up of 11 amino acids. V lost 0 bases and J 8 bases, leaving 7 bases between the germline ends. Germline V CDR1 and CDR2: DFQATT, SNEGSKA (reference sequence). The CDR3 sequence: CSARDSSGYTF. The CDR3 DNA sequence: TGCAGTGCTAGAGACAGTTCCGGCTACACCTTC.

The chain combines TRBV11-3 with TRBJ2-7, with D possibly being TRBD1 (7 bases). This CDR3 spans 17 amino acids. V was trimmed by 5 bases and J by 2 bases, leaving 22 bases between them. Germline values: CDR1 SGHNT, CDR2 YENEEA. The CDR3 loop reads CASSGQGGPGPTYEQYF. For the CDR3, the DNA is TGTGCCAGCAGCGGGCAGGGGGGTCCGGGTCCTACCTACGAGCAGTACTTC.

This rearrangement joins TRBV7-9 to TRBJ2-1, with D perhaps TRBD1 (6 bases). The CDR3 has 12 amino acids. The germline V and J ends were trimmed by 6 bases and 8 bases, with 11 bases remaining between them. CDR1 SEHNR and CDR2 FQNEAQ come from the germline V gene (reference sequence). CDR3 protein: CASRQGRDEQFF. In nucleotides, the CDR3 is TGTGCCAGCAGACAGGGTAGGGATGAGCAGTTCTTC. The full variable domain, in which reference TRBV7-9 and TRBJ2-1 provide the parts outside the CDR3, is DTGVSQNPRHKITKRGQNVTFRCDPISEHNRLYWYRQTLGQGPEFLTYFQNEAQLEKSRLLSDRFSAERPKGSFSTLEIQRTEQGDSAMYLCASRQGRDEQFFGPGTRLTVL.

The chain is built from TRBV2 and TRBJ2-2; TRBD1 aligns across 8 bases. The CDR3 covers 16 residues. Germline V gene sequence: CDR1 SNHLY, CDR2 FYNNEI. V lost 7 bases, J lost 7 bases, and 14 bases stayed unmatched. CDR3 residues: CASTNPGGRVIGELFF. The DNA of the CDR3 is TGTGCCAGCACCAACCCAGGGGGCAGGGTAATCGGGGAGCTGTTTTTT. Full variable domain (remainder filled in from reference TRBV2 and TRBJ2-2): EPEVTQTPSHQVTQMGQEVILRCVPISNHLYFYWYRQILGQKVEFLVSFYNNEISEKSEIFDDQFSVERPDGSNFTLKIRSTKLEDSAMYFCASTNPGGRVIGELFFGEGSRLTVL.

The chain employs TRBV7-9 and TRBJ1-5, with D hard to call. The V and J ends lost 1 base and 4 bases respectively, with 5 bases between them. The germline gives CDR1 SEHNR, CDR2 FQNEAQ (reference sequence). The CDR3 loop spans 13 amino acids. CDR3 sequence: CASSLVGNQPQHF. The DNA of the CDR3 is TGTGCCAGCAGCTTAGTCGGGAATCAGCCCCAGCATTTT.

This chain uses TRBV10-3 with TRBJ2-7; 9 bases match TRBD2. J lost 3 bases, V lost 3 bases, and 9 bases had no gene match. Per the germline V gene, CDR1 is ENHRY and CDR2 is SYGVKD. CDR3 length equals 16 residues. CDR3 DNA: TGTGCCATCAGTGAAGTAGCGGCGGGAGGGATCTACGAGCAGTACTTC. It specifies CAISEVAAGGIYEQYF.

The rearrangement uses TRBV6-5 and TRBJ2-4, with a tentative D call TRBD1 (6 bases). Germline V lookup: CDR1 MNHEY, CDR2 SVGAGI. Trimming took 8 bases from V and 6 from J, leaving 11 bases between them. The CDR3 contains 12 residues. The CDR3 sequence: CASGRQANIQYF. The CDR3 DNA is TGTGCCAGCGGAAGACAGGCAAACATTCAGTACTTC.

V and J are TRBV19 and TRBJ2-1; 9 bases line up with TRBD1. This CDR3 has 15 amino acids. The V and J ends lost 5 bases and 7 bases, in that order; junction bases with no gene match: 9. Per the germline V gene, CDR1 is LNHDA and CDR2 is SQIVND (reference sequence). The CDR3 sequence: CASSFGTGRGNEQFF. DNA for the CDR3: TGTGCCAGTAGTTTCGGGACAGGGCGGGGAAATGAGCAGTTCTTC.

The V call is TRBV7-2, the J call TRBJ1-6, with D unresolved. Between the trimmed V and J ends, which lost 5 bases and 3 bases, there was a span of 14 bases. Germline V CDR1 and CDR2: SGHTA, FQGNSA. This CDR3 region has 16 residues. The CDR3 loop reads CASSPPGSSYNSPLHF. The DNA of the CDR3 is TGTGCCAGCAGCCCCCCGGGGAGCAGCTATAATTCACCCCTCCACTTT.

This sequence joins TRBV7-2 and TRBJ1-6, with 9 nucleotides matching TRBD1. V lost 8 bases to trimming and J lost 7 bases; unmatched junction nucleotides: 9. Germline CDR1 is SGHTA and CDR2 is FQGNSA. CDR3 size: 15 residues. CDR3 sequence (DNA): TGTGCCAGCGGGACAGGGTCGGGGGGGAATTCACCCCTCCACTTT. Protein product: CASGTGSGGNSPLHF. Based on the CDR3 plus reference TRBV7-2 and TRBJ1-6, the full variable domain is GAGVSQSPSNKVTEKGKDVELRCDPISGHTALYWYRQSLGQGLEFLIYFQGNSAPDKSGLPSDRFSAERTGGSVSTLTIQRTQQEDSAVYLCASGTGSGGNSPLHFGNGTRLTVT.

The chain combines TRBV19 with TRBJ1-6, with D hard to call. V was pared by 4 bases and J by 1 base, with 17 bases between. CDR3 size: 18 residues. Germline V CDR1 and CDR2: LNHDA, SQIVND (reference sequence). CDR3 loop: CASSKDPEVWSYNSPLHF. DNA for the CDR3: TGTGCCAGTAGTAAGGACCCGGAGGTGTGGTCCTATAATTCACCCCTCCACTTT. The complete variable domain, with remaining parts taken from reference TRBV19 and TRBJ1-6, reads DGGITQSPKYLFRKEGQNVTLSCEQNLNHDAMYWYRQDPGQGLRLIYYSQIVNDFQKGDIAEGYSVSREKKESFPLTVTSAQKNPTAFYLCASSKDPEVWSYNSPLHFGNGTRLTVT.

The gene calls are TRBV12-1 and TRBJ2-3; the table's D call, TRBD2, was not checked against the DNA. TRBV12-1 is labeled a pseudogene. This CDR3 contains 20 residues. The CDR3 coding sequence is TGTGCCAGCAGGTATCGGGCTAGCGGGCACCTACTGATACACACAGATACGCAGTATTTT. Protein product: CASRYRASGHLLIHTDTQYF.

The chain recombines TRBV7-9 with TRBJ2-1, with D possibly TRBD2 on 5 matching bases. Germline values: CDR1 SEHNR, CDR2 FQNEAQ (reference sequence). V was pared by 5 bases and J by 10 bases, with 30 bases between. The CDR3 totals 18 residues. The CDR3 region has the DNA TGTGCCAGCAGCATAACCCCCCTCCTGACGGCGGGTTTAATAGAGCAGTTCTTC. Translating it yields CASSITPLLTAGLIEQFF.

The CDR3 bases are TGTGCCAGCAGCGCGGGGACGGAGATTCAGTACTTC. Translated, it gives CASSAGTEIQYF. The rearrangement uses TRBV7-2 and TRBJ2-4, with D perhaps TRBD2 (6 bases). The germline CDR1 and CDR2 sequences are SGHTA and FQGNSA. CDR3 length: 12 amino acids. V was clipped by 5 bases and J by 10 bases, with 12 bases between them.

This chain uses TRBV7-6 with TRBJ1-1; 9 bases are shared with TRBD1. The CDR3 sequence is 14 residues long. CDR1 is SGHVS and CDR2 is FNYEAQ in the germline V gene. After removal of 6 bases from V and 5 bases from J, the junction contained 7 bases not matched to a gene. The CDR3 DNA is TGTGCCAGCAGACAACAGGGGGCCTTTACTGAAGCTTTCTTT. Its translation is CASRQQGAFTEAFF.

This chain uses TRBV9 with TRBJ2-1; TRBD2 aligns across 10 bases. The V and J ends lost 4 bases and 5 bases, in that order; junction bases with no gene match: 6. Germline V CDR1 and CDR2: SGDLS, YYNGEE. The CDR3 extends over 15 amino acids. CDR3 sequence reads: CASSLGLAINNEQFF. As DNA, the CDR3 is TGTGCCAGCAGCCTGGGACTAGCGATCAACAATGAGCAGTTCTTC.

Worth noting for this clone: Different DNA sequences within this sample yield the same CDR3. The chain combines TRBV25-1 with TRBJ1-5; 7 bases map to TRBD1. This CDR3 is built from 14 residues. V gave up 3 bases and J gave up 4 bases; unmatched junction bases: 3. CDR1 is MGHDK, CDR2 SYGVNS, per germline. The CDR3 DNA is TGTGCCAGCAGTGACCCGGGACAGAATCAGCCCCAGCATTTT. Encoded protein: CASSDPGQNQPQHF.

V usage is TRBV7-2 and J usage is TRBJ1-3; D gene uncertain. Germline CDR1 and CDR2: SGHTA and FQGNSA. The germline V and J ends were trimmed by 4 bases and 2 bases, with 6 bases remaining between them. CDR3 length equals 13 residues. CDR3 sequence (DNA): TGTGCCAGCAGCTCGACACCTGGAAACACCATATATTTT. Protein: CASSSTPGNTIYF.

The rearrangement links TRBV5-1 to TRBJ2-2; 11 bases are a match to TRBD1. CDR3 length equals 17 residues. V lost 9 bases, J lost 4 bases, and 14 bases stayed unmatched. Germline V gene lookup returns CDR1 SGHRS and CDR2 YFSETQ. The CDR3, as DNA: TGCGCCACCGCTTTGGGGACAGGGGGATTTCTCACCGGGGAGCTGTTTTTT. Amino acids: CATALGTGGFLTGELFF.